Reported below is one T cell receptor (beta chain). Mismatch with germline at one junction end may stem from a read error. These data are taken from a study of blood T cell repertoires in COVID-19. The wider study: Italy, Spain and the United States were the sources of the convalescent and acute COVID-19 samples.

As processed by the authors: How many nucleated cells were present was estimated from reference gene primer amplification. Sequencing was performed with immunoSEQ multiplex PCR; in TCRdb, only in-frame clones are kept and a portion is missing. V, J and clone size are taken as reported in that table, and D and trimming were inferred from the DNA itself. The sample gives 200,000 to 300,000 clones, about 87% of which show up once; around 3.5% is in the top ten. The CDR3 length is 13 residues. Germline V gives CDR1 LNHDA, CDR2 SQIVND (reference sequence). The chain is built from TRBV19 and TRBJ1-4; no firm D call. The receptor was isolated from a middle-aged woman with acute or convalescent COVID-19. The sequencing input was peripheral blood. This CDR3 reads CASSPPAEGKLFF. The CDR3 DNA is TGTGCCAGTAGTCCCCCGGCCGAAGGAAAACTATTTTTT.